These 6 T cell receptor beta chains share one sample of origin, sequenced in a study of metastatic and nonmetastatic thyroid tumors. Each patient came to thyroid surgery without any prior treatment (of any kind). TCRdb re-called the PCR reads with MiXCR. The sample holds 20,000 or so clones; about 15% are singletons and the top ten take roughly 15%. The specimen sequenced was tumor tissue. These receptors all stem from a female donor with papillary thyroid cancer or a benign thyroid nodule (not recorded which). Some clones in this sample may be carry-over from other donors' samples.

This clone was seen ten or more times. The chain couples TRBV5-1 to TRBJ2-7; 7 bases align to TRBD2. Trimming took 5 bases from V and 4 from J; bases not matched to a gene: 6. This CDR3 has 13 residues. Germline V gene lookup returns CDR1 SGHRS and CDR2 YFSETQ. The CDR3 protein is CASRRDYNYEQYF. The DNA of the CDR3 is TGCGCCAGCAGGAGGGACTATAATTACGAGCAGTACTTC.

This clone has more than one count but fewer than ten. Being one base from a much bigger clone, this may be a read error. Within the sample, other DNA sequences also encode this same CDR3. This chain connects TRBV7-6 to TRBJ2-5, with D unresolved. Germline CDR1 SGHVS, CDR2 FNYEAQ. The CDR3 has 12 amino acids. The CDR3 sequence: CASSLGWGTQYF. The CDR3 DNA sequence: TGTGCCAGCAGTTTAGGGTGGGGTACCCAGTACTTC. The full variable domain, its missing parts supplied by reference TRBV7-6 and TRBJ2-5, is GAGVSQSPRYKVTKRGQDVALRCDPISGHVSLYWYRQALGQGPEFLTYFNYEAQQDKSGLPNDRFSAERPEGSISTLTIQRTEQRDSAMYRCASSLGWGTQYFGPGTRLLVL.

This clone was seen at least ten times. The sample contains more than one DNA sequence encoding this CDR3. The CDR3 bases are TGCGCCAGCAGAACCGGGGAGACCCAGTACTTC. Translated: CASRTGETQYF. J is TRBJ2-5 and V is TRBV5-1; D uncertain. Trimming shortened V by 5 bases and J by 5 bases, and 7 bases separated the two germline ends. The CDR3 is made up of 11 amino acids. The germline gives CDR1 SGHRS, CDR2 YFSETQ.

In this sample, this clone turned up a few times. V usage is TRBV6-1 and J usage is TRBJ2-5; D gene ambiguous. The V gene's germline CDR1 is MNHNS and CDR2 SASEGT. Trimming left V 7 bases short and J 5 bases short, with 8 bases between. The CDR3 has 11 amino acids. CDR3 coding DNA: TGTGCCAGCACCGGGTGGGAGACCCAGTACTTC. As protein: CASTGWETQYF.

This clone has a handful of counts. It is unclear where the CDR3 begins or ends on the DNA, so no DNA is shown, and the CDR3 is as TCRdb lists it. The J gene is TRBJ2-2, the V gene TRBV10-3; the table's D call TRBD1 went unverified against the DNA. The germline V gene has CDR1 ENHRY and CDR2 SYGVKD. Both ends counted, the CDR3 spans 15 residues. The CDR3 loop is CAIIEFGGGTGELFF.

To note about this clone: A clone one base away is much larger, so this may be a read error. The chain employs TRBV9 and TRBJ1-5; D might be TRBD1 (6 bases). This CDR3 is 14 amino acids long. Germline V gene data show CDR1 as SGDLS and CDR2 as YYNGEE. DNA for the CDR3: TGTACCAGCAGCCCGGGACAAGGGGTACAGCCCCAGCATTTT. Translated: CTSSPGQGVQPQHF.